The entry below gives a single TCR beta chain sequence along with its context. The antigen is unknown. V was shortened by 11 bases and J by 1 base, with 20 bases between the two germline ends. Germline V gene sequence: CDR1 ENHRY, CDR2 SYGVKD. The CDR3 spans 15 residues. The table came from immunoSEQ multiplex PCR; TCRdb's copy has only in-frame clones and leaves some out. The profile shows 95,000 to 150,000 clones, about 89% of them singletons. This sample is part of a study of T cell responses to AZD1222 COVID-19 vaccine. The wider study: Second-dose intervals near 4 or 12 weeks were combined. Findings of the study overall: It should be noted that donors were predominantly white British and more often female, and clonal diversity was possibly underestimated.

The clonotype was recovered from an adult in good health. This specimen consisted of peripheral blood, obtained on day 0 of AZD1222 vaccination. The chain combines TRBV10-3 with TRBJ1-1, with no clear D. CDR3 sequence: CAASDRLGWNTEAFF. DNA for the CDR3: TGTGCCGCCTCCGACCGCTTAGGTTGGAACACTGAAGCTTTCTTT.